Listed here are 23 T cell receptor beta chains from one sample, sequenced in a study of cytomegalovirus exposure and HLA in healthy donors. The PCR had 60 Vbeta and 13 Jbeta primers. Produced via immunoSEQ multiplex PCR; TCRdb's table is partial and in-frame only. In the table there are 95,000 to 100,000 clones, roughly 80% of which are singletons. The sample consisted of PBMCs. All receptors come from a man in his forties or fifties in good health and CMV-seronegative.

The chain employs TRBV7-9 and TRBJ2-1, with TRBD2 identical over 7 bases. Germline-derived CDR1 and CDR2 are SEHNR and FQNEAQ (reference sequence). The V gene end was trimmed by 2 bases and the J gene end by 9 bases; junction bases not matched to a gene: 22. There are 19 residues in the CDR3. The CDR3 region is CASSLSLASGGPLAGEQFF. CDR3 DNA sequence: TGTGCCAGCAGCTTATCTCTGGCTAGCGGAGGGCCTCTAGCCGGTGAGCAGTTCTTC.

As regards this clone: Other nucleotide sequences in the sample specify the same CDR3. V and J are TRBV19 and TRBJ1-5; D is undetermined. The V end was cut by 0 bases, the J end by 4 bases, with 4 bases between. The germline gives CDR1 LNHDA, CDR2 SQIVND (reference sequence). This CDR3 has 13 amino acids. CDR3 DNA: TGTGCCAGTAGTATAGACGCGAATCAGCCCCAGCATTTT. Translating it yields CASSIDANQPQHF.

CDR3: CASSLDGGQDNEQFF. DNA of the CDR3: TGTGCCAGCAGCTTAGATGGGGGACAGGACAATGAGCAGTTCTTC. This chain uses TRBV11-3 with TRBJ2-1, with 8 positions matching TRBD1. CDR3 length: 15 amino acids. Unmatched junction bases numbered 3, after V lost 0 bases and J lost 5 bases. Per germline, CDR1 SGHNT and CDR2 YENEEA.

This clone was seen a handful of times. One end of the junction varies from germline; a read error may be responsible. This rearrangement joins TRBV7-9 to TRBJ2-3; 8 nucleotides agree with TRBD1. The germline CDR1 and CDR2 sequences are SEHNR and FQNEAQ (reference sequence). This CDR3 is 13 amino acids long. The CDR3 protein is CSSRTQTGESQYF. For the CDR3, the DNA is TGTTCCAGCCGAACTCAGACAGGGGAGTCGCAGTATTTT.

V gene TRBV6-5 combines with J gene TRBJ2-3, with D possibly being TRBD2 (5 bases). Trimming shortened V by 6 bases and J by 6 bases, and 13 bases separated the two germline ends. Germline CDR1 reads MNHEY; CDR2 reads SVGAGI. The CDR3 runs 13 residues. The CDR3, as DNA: TGTGCCAGCAGGACCCGGGAAGGGGATACGCAGTATTTT. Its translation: CASRTREGDTQYF.

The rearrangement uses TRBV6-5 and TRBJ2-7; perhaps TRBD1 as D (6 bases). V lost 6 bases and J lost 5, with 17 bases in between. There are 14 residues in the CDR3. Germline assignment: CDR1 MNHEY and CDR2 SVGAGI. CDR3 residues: CASSAVQGRDEQYF. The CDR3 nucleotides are TGTGCCAGCAGCGCCGTTCAGGGGCGAGACGAGCAGTACTTC.

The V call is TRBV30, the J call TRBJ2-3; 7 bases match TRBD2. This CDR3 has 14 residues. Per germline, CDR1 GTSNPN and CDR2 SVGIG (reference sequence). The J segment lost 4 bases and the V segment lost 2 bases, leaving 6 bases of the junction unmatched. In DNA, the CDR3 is TGTGCCTGGAGTACCGGCGGGAGCGCAGATACGCAGTATTTT. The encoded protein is CAWSTGGSADTQYF.

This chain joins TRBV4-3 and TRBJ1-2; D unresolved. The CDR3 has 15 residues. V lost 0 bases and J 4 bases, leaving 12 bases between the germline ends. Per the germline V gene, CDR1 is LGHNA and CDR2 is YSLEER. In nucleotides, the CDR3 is TGCGCCAGCAGCCAAGATAGGAGTACGGGCTATGGCTACACCTTC. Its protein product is CASSQDRSTGYGYTF.

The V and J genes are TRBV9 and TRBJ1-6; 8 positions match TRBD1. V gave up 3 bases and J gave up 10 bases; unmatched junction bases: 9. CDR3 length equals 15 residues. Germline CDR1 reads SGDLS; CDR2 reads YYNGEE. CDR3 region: CASSAHGQGGSPLHF. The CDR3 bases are TGTGCCAGCAGCGCACACGGACAGGGAGGCTCACCCCTCCACTTT.

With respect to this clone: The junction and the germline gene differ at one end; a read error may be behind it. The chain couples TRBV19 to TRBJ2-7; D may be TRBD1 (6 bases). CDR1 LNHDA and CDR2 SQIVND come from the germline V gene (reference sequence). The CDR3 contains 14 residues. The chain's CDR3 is CASSTQTGSHEQYF. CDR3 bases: TGTGCCAGTAGTACTCAGACAGGCTCCCACGAGCAGTACTTC. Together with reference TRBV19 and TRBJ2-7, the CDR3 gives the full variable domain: DGGITQSPKYLFRKEGQNVTLSCEQNLNHDAMYWYRQDPGQGLRLIYYSQIVNDFQKGDIAEGYSVSREKKESFPLTVTSAQKNPTAFYLCASSTQTGSHEQYFGPGTRLTVT.

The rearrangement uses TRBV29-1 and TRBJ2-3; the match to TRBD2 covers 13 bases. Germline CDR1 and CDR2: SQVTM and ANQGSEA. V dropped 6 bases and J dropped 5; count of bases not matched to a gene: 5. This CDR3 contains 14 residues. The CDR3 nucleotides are TGCAGCGTAGGACTAGCGGGAGTGGGAGATACGCAGTATTTT. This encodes CSVGLAGVGDTQYF.

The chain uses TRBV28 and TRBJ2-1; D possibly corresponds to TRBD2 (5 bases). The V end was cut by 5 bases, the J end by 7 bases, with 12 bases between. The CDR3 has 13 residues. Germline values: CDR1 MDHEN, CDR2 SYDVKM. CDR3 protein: CASSARGRNEQFF. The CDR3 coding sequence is TGTGCCAGCAGTGCACGGGGTAGGAATGAGCAGTTCTTC.

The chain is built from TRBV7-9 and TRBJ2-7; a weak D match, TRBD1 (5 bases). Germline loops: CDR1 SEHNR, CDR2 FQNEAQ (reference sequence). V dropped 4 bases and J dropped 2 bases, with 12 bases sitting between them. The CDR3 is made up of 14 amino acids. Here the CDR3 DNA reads TGTGCCAGCAGCTCCGCAGGGTTTACCTACGAGCAGTACTTC. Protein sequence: CASSSAGFTYEQYF.

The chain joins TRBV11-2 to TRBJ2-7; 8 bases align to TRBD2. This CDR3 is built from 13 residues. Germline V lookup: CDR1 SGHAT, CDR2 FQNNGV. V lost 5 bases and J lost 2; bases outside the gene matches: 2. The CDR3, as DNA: TGTGCCAGCAGCAACGGGGGGGCCTACGAGCAGTACTTC. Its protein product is CASSNGGAYEQYF.

CDR3 in DNA: TGTGCCAGCAAAGAACGGGACACCGGGGAGCTGTTTTTT. Encoded protein: CASKERDTGELFF. The J gene is TRBJ2-2, the V gene TRBV2; unclear D gene. In germline, CDR1 is SNHLY, CDR2 FYNNEI. This CDR3 spans 13 amino acids. V dropped 7 bases and J dropped 3 bases, with 9 bases sitting between them.

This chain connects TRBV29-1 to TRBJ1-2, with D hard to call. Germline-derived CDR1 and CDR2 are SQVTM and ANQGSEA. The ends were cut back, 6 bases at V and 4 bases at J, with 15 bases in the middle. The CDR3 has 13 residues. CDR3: CSVRQLESYGYTF. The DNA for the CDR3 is TGCAGCGTGCGTCAACTGGAGTCCTATGGCTACACCTTC.

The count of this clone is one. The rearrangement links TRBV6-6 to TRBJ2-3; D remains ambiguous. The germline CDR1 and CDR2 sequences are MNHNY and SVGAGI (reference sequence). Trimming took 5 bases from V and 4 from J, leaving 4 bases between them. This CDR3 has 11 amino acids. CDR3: CASSPSDTQYF. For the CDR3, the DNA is TGTGCCAGCAGTCCCTCAGATACGCAGTATTTT.

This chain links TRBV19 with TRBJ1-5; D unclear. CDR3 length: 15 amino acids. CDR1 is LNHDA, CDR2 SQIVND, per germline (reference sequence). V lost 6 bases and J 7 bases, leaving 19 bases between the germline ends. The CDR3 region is CASSPVGITGQPQHF. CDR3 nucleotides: TGTGCCAGTAGCCCCGTGGGTATCACCGGGCAGCCCCAGCATTTT.

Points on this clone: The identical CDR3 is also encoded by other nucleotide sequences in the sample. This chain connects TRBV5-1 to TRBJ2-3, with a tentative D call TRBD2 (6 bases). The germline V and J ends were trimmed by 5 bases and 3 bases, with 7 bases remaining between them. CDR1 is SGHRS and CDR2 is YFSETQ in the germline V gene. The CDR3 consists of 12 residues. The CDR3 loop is CASSRGTDTQYF. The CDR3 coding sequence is TGCGCCAGCAGTCGGGGGACAGATACGCAGTATTTT.

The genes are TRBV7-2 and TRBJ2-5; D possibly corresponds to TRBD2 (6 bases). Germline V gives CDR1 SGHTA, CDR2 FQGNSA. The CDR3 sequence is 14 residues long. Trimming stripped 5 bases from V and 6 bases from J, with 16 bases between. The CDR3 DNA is TGTGCCAGCAGCCCGATAGCGGTTGGGAAGACCCAGTACTTC. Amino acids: CASSPIAVGKTQYF.

The CDR3 DNA reads as TGCGCCAGCAGCCGAGTAGCGGGGGACACAGATACGCAGTATTTT. It yields the protein CASSRVAGDTDTQYF. The chain employs TRBV4-1 and TRBJ2-3, with 9 bases matching TRBD2. The CDR3 spans 15 residues. CDR1 is MGHRA and CDR2 is YSYEKL in the germline V gene. After removal of 4 bases from V and 2 bases from J, the junction contained 4 bases not matched to a gene.

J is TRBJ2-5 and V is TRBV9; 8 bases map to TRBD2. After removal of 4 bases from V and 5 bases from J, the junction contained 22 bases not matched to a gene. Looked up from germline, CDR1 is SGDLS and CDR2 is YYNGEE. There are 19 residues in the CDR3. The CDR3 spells CASSLRPYISGRGRETQYF. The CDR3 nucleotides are TGTGCCAGCAGCCTCCGACCTTATATCAGCGGGAGAGGAAGGGAGACCCAGTACTTC.

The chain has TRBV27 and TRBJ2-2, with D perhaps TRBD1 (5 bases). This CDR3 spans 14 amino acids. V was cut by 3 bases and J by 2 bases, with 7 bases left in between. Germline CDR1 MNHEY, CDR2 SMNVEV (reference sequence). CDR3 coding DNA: TGTGCCAGCAGTTTCGACAGAAACACCGGGGAGCTGTTTTTT. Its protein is CASSFDRNTGELFF.